Listed below are T cell receptor beta chains from one sample, sequenced in a study of monozygotic twins with cystic fibrosis. Assay: immunoSEQ multiplex PCR; the TCRdb copy retains only in-frame clones and omits some. The sample has about 24,000 clones; approximately 90% are singletons. What was sequenced was blood. The source is a woman in her twenties or thirties with cystic fibrosis. The CDR3 runs from the conserved cysteine through the conserved F or W. D genes are given only for firm matches. Clone size is not always given. Where it is, it says once, few, many or a class for expanded clones.

>TRBJ1-3|TRBD1|TRBV28|-
TGTGCCAGCAGCACAGGGGTCTCTGGAAACACCATATATTTT
CASSTGVSGNTIYF
>TRBJ1-1|TRBD1|TRBV5-4|-
TGTGCCAGCAGCCTCAGGGGGGGAATAATGAACACTGAAGCTTTCTTT
CASSLRGGIMNTEAFF
>TRBJ1-1|-|TRBV5-5|once
TGTGCCAGTAATCTGGTGGGGACTGAAGCTTTCTTT
CASNLVGTEAFF
>TRBJ2-7|TRBD2|TRBV11-2|-
TGTGCCAGCAGCACCGGGAGGGATGGGTACTTC
CASSTGRDGYF
>TRBJ1-5|TRBD1|TRBV19|-
TGTGCCAGTAGGACCGCCGACAGGGGCAATCAGCCCCAGCATTTT
CASRTADRGNQPQHF
>TRBJ2-2|-|TRBV19|-
TGTGCCAGTACCCATACTCTGTTGGGGGCCGGGGAGCTGTTTTTT
CASTHTLLGAGELFF
>TRBJ2-7|TRBD2|TRBV27|-
TGTGCCAGCAGTCGGAAATGGACGGCGGGGGGCTACGAGCAGTACTTC
CASSRKWTAGGYEQYF
>TRBJ2-3|-|TRBV18|-
TGTGCCAGCTCACCGCTAGCAATAGATACGCAGTATTTT
CASSPLAIDTQYF
>TRBJ2-1|TRBD1|TRBV9|-
TGTGCCAGCAGCTCTCGGACAGGATGGGGCAATGAGCAGTTCTTC
CASSSRTGWGNEQFF
>TRBJ1-1|TRBD1|TRBV19|-
TGTGCCAGTACCCGGGACAGGAGCACTGAAGCTTTCTTT
CASTRDRSTEAFF
>TRBJ2-5|-|TRBV5-1|-
TGCGCCAGCAGCTTGGAGCGCCAAGAGACCCAGTACTTC
CASSLERQETQYF
>TRBJ2-5|TRBD2|TRBV5-5|-
TGTGCCAGCAGCTTGGCAGGGAGGGGAGAGACCCAGTACTTC
CASSLAGRGETQYF
>TRBJ1-2|-|TRBV11-2|-
TGTGCCAGCAGCTCGATCTTTGGGGCAGAGGATGGCTACACCTTC
CASSSIFGAEDGYTF
>TRBJ2-5|-|TRBV7-2|-
TGTGCCAGCAGCAGGGGAGAGACCCAGTACTTC
CASSRGETQYF
>TRBJ2-7|-|TRBV5-8|-
TGTGCCAGCAGCTCAAACTTTTACGAGCAGTACTTC
CASSSNFYEQYF
>TRBJ2-1|-|TRBV7-2|-
TGTGCCAGCAGCTTAAGGAGCAATGAGCAGTTCTTC
CASSLRSNEQFF
>TRBJ2-5|-|TRBV5-6|-
TGTGCCAGCAGCTTGGCCTTAAGTCGGTTGGGAGAGACCCAGTACTTC
CASSLALSRLGETQYF
>TRBJ1-1|TRBD1|TRBV13|-
TGTGCCAGCAGCTTAGGCCGCAGGGGGCAAGAAGCTTTCTTT
CASSLGRRGQEAFF
>TRBJ1-1|-|TRBV5-1|-
TGCGCCAGCAGCTCCGGGCACACCATGAACACTGAAGCTTTCTTT
CASSSGHTMNTEAFF
>TRBJ2-5|TRBD1|TRBV6-1|-
TGTGCCAGCCCCGCCGGGACAGGGAGGGGAGAGACCCAGTACTTC
CASPAGTGRGETQYF
>TRBJ1-5|-|TRBV5-1|-
TGCGCCAGCCGATTACTTCCGGACGGTAATCAGCCCCAGCATTTT
CASRLLPDGNQPQHF
>TRBJ2-1|-|TRBV4-3|-
TGCGCCAGCAGCCGATCGGTGGGCCTAAATGAGCAGTTCTTC
CASSRSVGLNEQFF
>TRBJ1-2|-|TRBV7-2|-
TGTGCCAGCAGCTCCACAGGGCTCGGCTATGGCTACACCTTC
CASSSTGLGYGYTF
>TRBJ1-3|-|TRBV6-1|-
TGTGCCAGCCGAAATATATTTGGAAACACCATATATTTT
CASRNIFGNTIYF
>TRBJ1-6|-|TRBV19|-
TGTGCCAGTAGTACCCACTCGACAGGCGCACCCCTCCACTTT
CASSTHSTGAPLHF
>TRBJ2-3|-|TRBV4-3|-
TGCGCCAGCAGCCAAGATCGCCCAGGGAGAAGCACAGATACGCAGTATTTT
CASSQDRPGRSTDTQYF
>TRBJ1-2|-|TRBV19|-
TGTGCCAGTAGTATAGATCGCGGTGGGAAGTATGGCTACACCTTC
CASSIDRGGKYGYTF
>TRBJ2-1|-|TRBV4-3|-
TGCGCCAGCAGCCCGTGGATGGCCGCCGAGCAGTTCTTC
CASSPWMAAEQFF